The clone carrying this T cell receptor beta chain appeared a few times. This sample is part of a study of blood T cell repertoires in COVID-19. V lost 0 bases and J lost 5, with 7 bases in between. CDR3 length equals 13 residues. CDR1 and CDR2 from the germline V gene are WNHNN and SYGVQD (reference sequence). Here immunoSEQ multiplex PCR was the method, and the copy in TCRdb shows in-frame clones only, minus some. Counted here are 150,000 to 200,000 clones, over 80% occurring once; the ten biggest clones make up 10% to 15%. The chain employs TRBV10-1 and TRBJ1-1, with TRBD1 as a possible D gene (5 bases). The clonotype originates from a woman aged 60-75 years who had recovered from COVID-19. Sequencing input: PBMCs or T cells enriched from blood (not recorded which). The CDR3 loop is CASSESGATEAFF. The CDR3 region has the DNA TGCGCCAGCAGTGAGTCAGGGGCGACTGAAGCTTTCTTT.